Presented here are 22 T cell receptor beta chains from one specimen sequenced in a study of shared clonotypes between healthy human individuals. This table comes from immunoSEQ multiplex PCR, and its TCRdb copy is limited to in-frame clones, with some not included. The top ten clones hold 0.3% to 0.45% of a sample with roughly 2,300,000 clones, roughly 90% of them seen once. The sequencing sample was made of naive CD4+ T cells from PBMCs. Subset described: CD45RA+ positively selected. The receptor set was obtained from a man aged 18 to 29 in good health. Some clones in this sample may be carry-over from other donors' samples.

The chain uses TRBV27 and TRBJ2-6, with a tentative D call TRBD2 (6 bases). The CDR3 runs 17 residues. Germline lookup yields CDR1 MNHEY and CDR2 SMNVEV (reference sequence). Trimming stripped 6 bases from V and 0 bases from J, with 15 bases between. In DNA form, the CDR3 reads TGTGCCAGCAGACCGGGGGAGAAAAGCTCTGGGGCCAACGTCCTGACTTTC. It codes for CASRPGEKSSGANVLTF.

CDR3 residues: CASSITGSNQPQHF. CDR3 sequence (DNA): TGTGCCAGCAGCATTACAGGCAGTAATCAGCCCCAGCATTTT. The gene calls are TRBV28 and TRBJ1-5; D is perhaps TRBD1 (5 bases). Trimming stripped 6 bases from V and 4 bases from J, with 13 bases between. Germline V gives CDR1 MDHEN, CDR2 SYDVKM. The CDR3 has 14 amino acids.

This chain links TRBV18 with TRBJ2-1; TRBD1 aligns across 7 bases. Germline lookup yields CDR1 KGHSH and CDR2 LQKENI. The CDR3 is 14 amino acids. V shed 8 bases and J 6 bases; nucleotides not matched to a gene: 10. The CDR3 protein is CASQDRVMGNEQFF. CDR3 coding DNA: TGTGCCAGCCAAGACAGGGTTATGGGCAATGAGCAGTTCTTC.

The chain couples TRBV5-1 to TRBJ2-7; D is possibly TRBD1 (7 bases). Germline lookup yields CDR1 SGHRS and CDR2 YFSETQ. The V and J ends lost 0 bases and 0 bases respectively, with 16 bases between them. This CDR3 is built from 17 residues. DNA for the CDR3: TGCGCCAGCAGCTTGGCCTGGGGGGACAGCCCCTCCTACGAGCAGTACTTC. Translated: CASSLAWGDSPSYEQYF.

This chain joins TRBV7-6 and TRBJ2-3; TRBD1 matches at 11 bases. Germline CDR1 reads SGHVS; CDR2 reads FNYEAQ. The CDR3 spans 16 residues. Trimming removed 4 bases from V and 4 bases from J; junction bases left unmatched: 7. In nucleotides, the CDR3 is TGTGCCAGCAGCTACCCGGGACAGGGGGTCCCAGATACGCAGTATTTT. This codes for CASSYPGQGVPDTQYF.

The chain uses TRBV4-1 and TRBJ1-1; the match to TRBD1 covers 8 bases. With V trimmed by 0 bases and J by 0 bases, 12 bases remained unmatched. Germline CDR1 reads MGHRA; CDR2 reads YSYEKL. CDR3 size: 19 residues. CDR3 region: CASSQDLTGGLILNTEAFF. In DNA form, the CDR3 reads TGCGCCAGCAGCCAAGATCTAACAGGGGGACTTATATTGAACACTGAAGCTTTCTTT.

As DNA, the CDR3 is TGTGCCTGGAGTGACCCTCCGGGACAGGGGACCTACGAGCAGTACTTC. It translates to CAWSDPPGQGTYEQYF. V is TRBV30 and J is TRBJ2-7; the match to TRBD1 covers 10 bases. Germline-derived CDR1 and CDR2 are GTSNPN and SVGIG (reference sequence). CDR3 length equals 16 residues. The junction had 8 bases not matched to a gene; V was cut back by 1 base and J by 2 bases.

V and J are TRBV9 and TRBJ2-6; TRBD2 aligns across 7 bases. J lost 5 bases, V lost 4 bases, and 9 bases had no gene match. Per the germline V gene, CDR1 is SGDLS and CDR2 is YYNGEE. This CDR3 region has 16 residues. CDR3 protein: CASSPGTTFRANVLTF. In DNA, the CDR3 is TGTGCCAGCAGCCCCGGGACTACGTTTCGGGCCAACGTCCTGACTTTC.

The chain recombines TRBV5-1 with TRBJ1-1; 7 bases agree with TRBD1. Germline V CDR1 and CDR2: SGHRS, YFSETQ. The junction had 8 bases not matched to a gene; V was cut back by 4 bases and J by 8 bases. The CDR3 sequence is 13 residues long. DNA for the CDR3: TGCGCCAGCAGCCTTTACCGGGACAGAGAAGCTTTCTTT. Amino acids: CASSLYRDREAFF. Complete variable domain (other parts from reference TRBV5-1 and TRBJ1-1): KAGVTQTPRYLIKTRGQQVTLSCSPISGHRSVSWYQQTPGQGLQFLFEYFSETQRNKGNFPGRFSGRQFSNSRSEMNVSTLELGDSALYLCASSLYRDREAFFGQGTRLTVV.

J is TRBJ2-1 and V is TRBV28, with 7 bases matching TRBD2. The CDR3 covers 15 residues. Germline loops: CDR1 MDHEN, CDR2 SYDVKM. V shed 9 bases and J 5 bases; nucleotides not matched to a gene: 13. The DNA of the CDR3 is TGTGCCAGTGGGGGGGAAATCGGAATCAACAATGAGCAGTTCTTC. The encoded protein is CASGGEIGINNEQFF.

The chain links TRBV5-6 to TRBJ2-5; TRBD2 aligns across 7 bases. The junction had 9 bases not matched to a gene; V was cut back by 1 base and J by 0 bases. The CDR3 runs 17 residues. Germline V lookup: CDR1 SGHDT, CDR2 YYEEEE. This CDR3 reads CASSLRRAGTYQETQYF. As DNA, the CDR3 is TGTGCCAGCAGCTTGAGACGAGCGGGAACGTACCAAGAGACCCAGTACTTC. Full variable domain (outside the CDR3, taken from reference TRBV5-6 and TRBJ2-5): DAGVTQSPTHLIKTRGQQVTLRCSPKSGHDTVSWYQQALGQGPQFIFQYYEEEERQRGNFPDRFSGHQFPNYSSELNVNALLLGDSALYLCASSLRRAGTYQETQYFGPGTRLLVL.

The CDR3 region has the DNA TGTGCCAGCAGCACCTGGACTAGCGGGCCCTACGAGCAGTACTTC. Encoded protein: CASSTWTSGPYEQYF. The rearrangement joins TRBV7-2 to TRBJ2-7, with 11 bases matching TRBD2. The CDR3 is 15 residues long. The trim removed 5 bases at V and 2 bases at J, leaving 5 bases unmatched. Per germline, CDR1 SGHTA and CDR2 FQGNSA.

CDR3 region: CASSSGLAGETGETQYF. In DNA form, the CDR3 reads TGTGCCAGCAGTTCGGGACTAGCGGGAGAGACGGGGGAGACCCAGTACTTC. This chain joins TRBV28 and TRBJ2-5; TRBD2 matches at 14 bases. J lost 5 bases, V lost 4 bases, and 9 bases had no gene match. This CDR3 is 17 amino acids long. Germline V gene data show CDR1 as MDHEN and CDR2 as SYDVKM.

The chain uses TRBV7-2 and TRBJ2-1; 10 bases line up with TRBD1. Per germline, CDR1 SGHTA and CDR2 FQGNSA. V was clipped by 3 bases and J by 15 bases; unmatched bases: 5. The CDR3 runs to 12 residues. The DNA for the CDR3 is TGTGCCAGCAGCTTTCCCGGGACAGGGGTGTTCTTC. Translation: CASSFPGTGVFF.

CDR3 amino acids: CAIRLDLSNEQFF. DNA of the CDR3: TGTGCCATCAGGCTGGACCTTTCCAATGAGCAGTTCTTC. The gene calls are TRBV10-3 and TRBJ2-1; D is undetermined. Trimming took off 6 bases at V and 6 bases at J, with 12 bases between the two ends. The CDR3 loop spans 13 amino acids. CDR1 and CDR2 from the germline V gene are ENHRY and SYGVKD.

The V and J genes are TRBV1 and TRBJ2-7; TRBD2, as called in the table, went unchecked against the DNA. TRBV1 is tagged as a pseudogene. CDR3 length: 13 residues. CDR3 sequence reads: CTSSPPTTYEQYF. DNA for the CDR3: TGCACCAGCAGCCCCCCCACTACCTACGAGCAGTACTTC.

The chain is built from TRBV18 and TRBJ1-1; weak D call: TRBD1 (5 bases). From germline, CDR1 is KGHSH and CDR2 LQKENI. Trimming pared 6 bases from V and 6 bases from J, leaving 17 bases between. This CDR3 is 14 amino acids long. The CDR3 DNA is TGTGCCAGCTCCCCATTCGAGGGGAGCGCTGAAGCTTTCTTT. This codes for CASSPFEGSAEAFF. The full variable domain, its missing parts supplied by reference TRBV18 and TRBJ1-1, is NAGVMQNPRHLVRRRGQEARLRCSPMKGHSHVYWYRQLPEEGLKFMVYLQKENIIDESGMPKERFSAEFPKEGPSILRIQQVVRGDSAAYFCASSPFEGSAEAFFGQGTRLTVV.

This chain links TRBV18 with TRBJ2-5; 10 bases match TRBD1. J gave up 5 bases and V 5 bases, and 8 bases lay outside the gene matches. The CDR3 loop spans 15 amino acids. Germline-derived CDR1 and CDR2 are KGHSH and LQKENI. The CDR3 here is CASSTRQGAGETQYF. CDR3 in DNA: TGTGCCAGCTCAACCCGACAGGGGGCCGGGGAGACCCAGTACTTC.

The CDR3 DNA is TGTGCCAGCAGTGCGCGGGACAGCAGCACCTACGAGCAGTACTTC. It codes for CASSARDSSTYEQYF. This sequence joins TRBV6-4 and TRBJ2-7; maybe TRBD1 (7 bases). Between the trimmed V and J ends, which lost 4 bases and 2 bases, there was a span of 15 bases. This CDR3 spans 15 amino acids. Germline V CDR1 and CDR2: MRHNA, SNTAGT.

The rearrangement links TRBV19 to TRBJ2-2; 8 nucleotides align to TRBD2. This CDR3 is built from 17 residues. CDR1 and CDR2 (germline): LNHDA, SQIVND (reference sequence). V was pared by 7 bases and J by 1 base, with 11 bases of the junction left unmatched. This chain's CDR3 is CASIRLGGRRNTGELFF. DNA for the CDR3: TGTGCCAGTATAAGACTGGGCGGGAGGAGGAACACCGGGGAGCTGTTTTTT.

In DNA form, the CDR3 reads TGTGCCAGCAGCTTATTGAAGCGTGGTGATGAAAAACTGTTTTTT. Its translation: CASSLLKRGDEKLFF. This chain uses TRBV7-9 with TRBJ1-4; the D is unclear. With 2 bases removed from V and 6 bases from J, the gap between germline ends came to 13 bases. CDR3 length equals 15 residues. Germline assignment: CDR1 SEHNR and CDR2 FQNEAQ (reference sequence). The whole variable domain, remainder taken from reference TRBV7-9 and TRBJ1-4, is DTGVSQNPRHKITKRGQNVTFRCDPISEHNRLYWYRQTLGQGPEFLTYFQNEAQLEKSRLLSDRFSAERPKGSFSTLEIQRTEQGDSAMYLCASSLLKRGDEKLFFGSGTQLSVL.

This clone was seen a few times. Other DNA sequences in the sample encode the same CDR3. The V call is TRBV29-1, the J call TRBJ1-3; a possible D gene is TRBD1 (5 bases). CDR1 is SQVTM and CDR2 is ANQGSEA in the germline V gene. The germline V and J ends were trimmed by 3 bases and 2 bases, with 8 bases remaining between them. The CDR3 covers 13 residues. DNA of the CDR3: TGCAGCGTTGATCCAGGGACTGGAAACACCATATATTTT. Amino acids: CSVDPGTGNTIYF. Drawing the rest from reference TRBV29-1 and TRBJ1-3, the complete variable domain is SAVISQKPSRDICQRGTSLTIQCQVDSQVTMMFWYRQQPGQSLTLIATANQGSEATYESGFVIDKFPISRPNLTFSTLTVSNMSPEDSSIYLCSVDPGTGNTIYFGEGSWLTVV.